Here is one TCR beta chain with its context. Antigen specificity is unknown. These data belong to a study of Ad26.COV2.S vaccination and SARS-CoV-2 variants. Study-wide background: Each vaccinee took Ad26.COV2.S intramuscularly, once or twice 56 days apart. General study findings and limits: People given the vaccine had a wider spike-specific TCR breadth than placebo recipients did.

V lost 0 bases to trimming and J lost 0 bases, with 12 bases between them. The germline gives CDR1 MNHEY, CDR2 SVGEGT. The length of the CDR3 is 17 residues. The table came from immunoSEQ multiplex PCR; TCRdb's copy has only in-frame clones and leaves some out. The table shows approximately 350,000 clones, with 80% to 90% occurring only once. As to treatment: 15 to 20 received Ad26.COV2.S at low or high dose, single or two shots; several received placebo; per-sample allocation not given. Following the first vaccine or placebo injection, samples were taken on day 63. Expression of Wuhan-strain SARS-CoV-2 spike came from the Ad26 vector that formed the vaccine.

The sequence was collected from a person between 18 and 65 years old who received the Ad26.COV2.S COVID-19 vaccine or a placebo. The chain has TRBV6-2 or TRBV6-3 and TRBJ1-3; D might be TRBD1 (5 bases). The material was peripheral blood, obtained in a trial of Ad26.COV2.S vaccine versus placebo. DNA of the CDR3: TGTGCCAGCAGTTACTCGAGCAGGGCGAACTCTGGAAACACCATATATTTT. Translation: CASSYSSRANSGNTIYF.